The rows below give T cell receptor beta chains drawn from one sample of a study of cytomegalovirus exposure and HLA in healthy donors. TCRdb's table, derived via immunoSEQ multiplex PCR, lists solely in-frame clones and lacks some. Of roughly 150,000 clones listed, 88% are singletons. The sample consisted of PBMCs. Receptors were obtained from a man aged 18 to 29 in good health and CMV-seronegative. The CDR3 runs from the conserved cysteine through the conserved F or W. Each record gives: D gene, V gene, J gene, CDR3 length, clone size, CDR3 protein, CDR3 DNA. The D gene is left open where the match is weak. Size values are once, few and many counts, or a class for expanded clones, and some rows have none.

NA	TRBV10-3	TRBJ1-5	13	NA	CATHPAQNQPQHF	TGTGCCACACACCCCGCCCAAAATCAGCCCCAGCATTTT
NA	TRBV19	TRBJ2-1	16	NA	CASSMSRDRLYNEQFF	TGTGCCAGTAGTATGTCGCGTGACAGGCTATACAATGAGCAGTTCTTC
TRBD1	TRBV9	TRBJ2-2	16	NA	CASSVQGTGDTGELFF	TGTGCCAGCAGCGTACAAGGGACAGGGGACACCGGGGAGCTGTTTTTT
NA	TRBV19	TRBJ1-1	14	NA	CASRVTGMNTEAFF	TGTGCCAGTAGGGTGACAGGCATGAACACTGAAGCTTTCTTT
NA	TRBV6-1	TRBJ2-7	14	NA	CASGYPTDRYEQYF	TGTGCCAGCGGGTACCCTACCGACAGGTACGAGCAGTACTTC
TRBD1	TRBV27	TRBJ2-2	15	NA	CASRGQGIPTGELFF	TGTGCCAGCAGGGGACAGGGGATACCCACCGGGGAGCTGTTTTTT
TRBD1	TRBV4-1	TRBJ1-2	16	NA	CASSQGQGGGNYGYTF	TGCGCCAGCAGCCAAGGTCAGGGGGGTGGTAACTATGGCTACACCTTC
TRBD1	TRBV15	TRBJ1-5	15	NA	CATRGQTGSNQPQHF	TGTGCCACCAGAGGACAGACAGGGAGCAATCAGCCCCAGCATTTT
NA	TRBV5-6	TRBJ2-1	16	NA	CASSLEGAGTYNEQFF	TGTGCCAGCAGCTTGGAGGGCGCAGGGACCTACAATGAGCAGTTCTTC
NA	TRBV29-1	TRBJ2-5	14	NA	CSVEGPTSQETQYF	TGCAGCGTTGAGGGGCCTACCTCCCAAGAGACCCAGTACTTC
NA	TRBV5-4	TRBJ1-1	15	NA	CASSKLAGVNTEAFF	TGTGCCAGCAGCAAACTTGCAGGGGTGAACACTGAAGCTTTCTTT
NA	TRBV7-8	TRBJ1-2	16	NA	CASSLLDREENYGYTF	TGTGCCAGCAGCTTATTGGACAGAGAAGAAAACTATGGCTACACCTTC
NA	TRBV6-5	TRBJ2-1	15	once	CASRLYSGTYNEQFF	TGTGCCAGCAGACTTTACTCCGGGACCTACAATGAGCAGTTCTTC
TRBD2	TRBV11-2	TRBJ2-3	14	NA	CASSRTSSTDTQYF	TGTGCCAGCAGCCGGACTAGCAGCACAGATACGCAGTATTTT
NA	TRBV6-5	TRBJ1-1	14	NA	CASSYDTVNTEAFF	TGTGCCAGCAGTTACGATACAGTGAACACTGAAGCTTTCTTT
NA	TRBV5-1	TRBJ1-1	15	NA	CASSLDHITNTEAFF	TGCGCCAGCAGCTTGGATCACATAACGAACACTGAAGCTTTCTTT
TRBD1	TRBV10-3	TRBJ2-7	14	NA	CAISGNRDRAEQYF	TGTGCCATCAGTGGAAACCGGGACAGGGCGGAGCAGTACTTC
NA	TRBV27	TRBJ1-4	15	NA	CASSPRQALNEKLFF	TGTGCCAGCAGTCCGCGACAGGCCCTTAATGAAAAACTGTTTTTT
TRBD2	TRBV4-1	TRBJ2-7	16	many	CASSQVGTSGIREQYF	TGCGCCAGCAGCCAGGTGGGGACTAGCGGTATACGAGAGCAGTACTTC
NA	TRBV21-1	TRBJ2-3	16	NA	CASSKLYTQFTDTQYF	TGTGCCAGCAGCAAGCTCTATACCCAATTCACAGATACGCAGTATTTT
NA	TRBV28	TRBJ1-5	15	NA	CASSFRGRSNQPQHF	TGTGCCAGCAGTTTCCGGGGAAGGAGCAATCAGCCCCAGCATTTT
NA	TRBV28	TRBJ2-7	14	NA	CASKTRGSYYEQYF	TGTGCCAGCAAAACCCGCGGGTCTTACTACGAGCAGTACTTC
NA	TRBV6-1	TRBJ1-2	12	NA	CASRDSIYGYTF	TGTGCCAGCAGGGACAGCATCTATGGCTACACCTTC
NA	TRBV28	TRBJ2-7	14	NA	CASSAGLSSYEQYF	TGTGCCAGCAGTGCGGGCCTTAGCTCCTACGAGCAGTACTTC
NA	TRBV10-3	TRBJ1-2	14	few	CAISESPQNYGYTF	TGTGCCATCAGTGAGTCCCCACAGAACTATGGCTACACCTTC
NA	TRBV5-1	TRBJ2-1	14	NA	CASSFGRPLDEQFF	TGCGCCAGCAGCTTTGGGCGCCCTTTGGATGAGCAGTTCTTC
NA	TRBV6-1	TRBJ1-4	13	NA	CASSDLYNEKLFF	TGTGCCAGCAGTGACCTTTATAATGAAAAACTGTTTTTT
NA	TRBV7-2	TRBJ1-5	12	once	CASSWGEQPQHF	TGTGCCAGCAGCTGGGGGGAACAGCCCCAGCATTTT
TRBD1	TRBV2	TRBJ1-4	13	NA	CASSRQGGEKLFF	TGTGCCAGCAGCAGACAGGGGGGGGAAAAACTGTTTTTT
NA	TRBV5-1	TRBJ2-1	16	NA	CASSLGDWQGRNEQFF	TGCGCCAGCAGCTTGGGAGATTGGCAGGGAAGGAACGAGCAGTTCTTC
TRBD1	TRBV29-1	TRBJ2-1	16	NA	CSAPSVPGTGGSEQFF	TGCAGCGCCCCATCCGTCCCGGGGACAGGAGGAAGTGAGCAGTTCTTC
TRBD2	TRBV27	TRBJ2-7	14	NA	CASSWGTSGSEQYF	TGTGCCAGCAGTTGGGGGACTAGCGGGAGCGAGCAGTACTTC
NA	TRBV5-6	TRBJ2-1	13	NA	CASRADSNNEQFF	TGTGCCAGCAGGGCGGATTCTAATAATGAGCAGTTCTTC
TRBD1	TRBV11-2	TRBJ1-2	15	NA	CASSLGSQGARGYTF	TGTGCCAGCAGCTTAGGCTCTCAGGGGGCGCGTGGCTACACCTTC
NA	TRBV27	TRBJ2-1	18	NA	CASSSPRPRGADYNEQFF	TGTGCCAGCAGTTCCCCGAGACCCCGGGGGGCAGATTACAATGAGCAGTTCTTC
NA	TRBV4-1	TRBJ1-3	17	NA	CASSQSSQTNSGNTIYF	TGCGCCAGCAGCCAATCGAGCCAAACTAACTCTGGAAACACCATATATTTT
NA	TRBV6-5	TRBJ1-3	15	NA	CASRTISGAGNTIYF	TGTGCCAGCAGAACGATATCAGGGGCTGGAAACACCATATATTTT
NA	TRBV5-4	TRBJ1-2	12	NA	CASSFDREGYTF	TGTGCCAGCAGCTTTGACAGAGAGGGCTACACCTTC
TRBD1	TRBV11-2	TRBJ2-7	14	NA	CASSADRGPYEQYF	TGTGCCAGCAGCGCCGACAGGGGGCCGTACGAGCAGTACTTC
NA	TRBV5-1	TRBJ2-3	14	NA	CASMGGEDTDTQYF	TGCGCCAGCATGGGCGGGGAAGACACAGATACGCAGTATTTT
TRBD1	TRBV2	TRBJ1-2	13	NA	CASGKGQRYGYTF	TGTGCCAGCGGTAAGGGACAGAGATATGGCTACACCTTC
NA	TRBV11-1	TRBJ1-3	12	NA	CASSPVEGAIYF	TGTGCCAGCAGCCCCGTGGAGGGAGCCATATATTTT
TRBD2	TRBV18	TRBJ2-5	16	NA	CASSPGLAGGQETQYF	TGTGCCAGCTCACCGGGACTAGCGGGAGGACAAGAGACCCAGTACTTC
TRBD1	TRBV4-2	TRBJ1-2	15	NA	CASSQGGQGPYGYTF	TGTGCCAGCAGCCAAGGGGGACAGGGGCCCTATGGCTACACCTTC
NA	TRBV2	TRBJ2-7	14	once	CASSEYTGLYEQYF	TGTGCCAGCAGTGAGTATACCGGACTCTACGAGCAGTACTTC